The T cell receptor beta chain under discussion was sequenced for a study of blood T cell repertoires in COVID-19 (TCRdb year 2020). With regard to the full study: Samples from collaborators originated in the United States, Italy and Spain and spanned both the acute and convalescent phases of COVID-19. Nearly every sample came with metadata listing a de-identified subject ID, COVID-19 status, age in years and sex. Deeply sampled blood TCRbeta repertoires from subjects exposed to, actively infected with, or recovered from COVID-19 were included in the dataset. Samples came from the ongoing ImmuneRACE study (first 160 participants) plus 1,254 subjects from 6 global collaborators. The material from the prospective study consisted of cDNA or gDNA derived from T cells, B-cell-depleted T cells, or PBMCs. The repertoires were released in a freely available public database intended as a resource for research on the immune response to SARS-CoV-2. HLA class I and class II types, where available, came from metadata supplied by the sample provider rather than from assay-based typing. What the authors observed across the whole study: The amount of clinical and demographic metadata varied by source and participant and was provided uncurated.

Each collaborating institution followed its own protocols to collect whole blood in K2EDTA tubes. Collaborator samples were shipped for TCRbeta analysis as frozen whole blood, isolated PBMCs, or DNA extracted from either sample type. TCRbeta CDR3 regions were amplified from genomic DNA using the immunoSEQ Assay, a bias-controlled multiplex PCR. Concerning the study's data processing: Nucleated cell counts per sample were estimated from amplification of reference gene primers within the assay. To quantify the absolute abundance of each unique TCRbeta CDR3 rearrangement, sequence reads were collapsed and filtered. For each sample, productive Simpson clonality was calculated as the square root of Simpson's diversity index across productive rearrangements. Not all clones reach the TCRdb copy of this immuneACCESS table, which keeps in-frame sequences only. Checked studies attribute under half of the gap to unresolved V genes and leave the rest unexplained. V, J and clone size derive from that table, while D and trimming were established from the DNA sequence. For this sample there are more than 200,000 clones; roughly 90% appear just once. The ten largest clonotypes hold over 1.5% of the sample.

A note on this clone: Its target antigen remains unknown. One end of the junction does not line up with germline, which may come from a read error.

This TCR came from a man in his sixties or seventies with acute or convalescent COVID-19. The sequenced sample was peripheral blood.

The CDR3 region has the sequence CASSLGQPLKTYF. The DNA is TGTGCCAGCAGTTTGGGACAGCCACTTAAGACTTACTTC. The sequence is built from TRBV6-5 and TRBJ1-2; 7 of the junction bases match TRBD1. The germline V gene sets CDR1 to MNHEY and CDR2 to SVGAGI. Including cysteine and phenylalanine, the CDR3 has 13 amino acids. Only CDR3 DNA remains: 39 bases, in frame from the first base.